What follows describes a single T cell receptor (beta chain). Its specificity is unknown. These data come from a study of T cell repertoires in cytomegalovirus infection. Whole-study context: Selected CMV epitopes included recently identified HLA-C-restricted ones as well as well-studied HLA-B-restricted ones. Indications came from public TCR beta signatures; they pointed to CMV infection and to a matching HLA type.

Trimming shortened V by 3 bases and J by 3 bases, and 6 bases separated the two germline ends. CDR3 length: 13 amino acids. Looked up from germline, CDR1 is MNHEY and CDR2 is SMNVEV (reference sequence). Points from the study as a whole: The cumulative frequency of public TCR beta families identified carriers of CMV plus the relevant HLA. There were HLA-C-restricted CMV-specific TCR beta clonotypes dominating the ex vivo response.

TCRdb redid the calling of the reads with MiXCR, one entry per CDR3 protein. The repertoire includes about 830,000 distinct CDR3 sequences, 30% to 35% of them detected once, and around 12% sits in the top ten. Source: cultured CD8+ T cells from PBMCs, taken from culture after CMV antigen stimulation. The receptor comes from a human donor in good health (CMV status not recorded). Some clones in this sample may be carry-over from other donors' samples. V usage is TRBV27 and J usage is TRBJ2-4; D is unclear. CDR3 sequence reads: CASSFGSKNIQYF. The CDR3 DNA is TGTGCCAGCAGTTTCGGCAGCAAAAACATTCAGTACTTC.